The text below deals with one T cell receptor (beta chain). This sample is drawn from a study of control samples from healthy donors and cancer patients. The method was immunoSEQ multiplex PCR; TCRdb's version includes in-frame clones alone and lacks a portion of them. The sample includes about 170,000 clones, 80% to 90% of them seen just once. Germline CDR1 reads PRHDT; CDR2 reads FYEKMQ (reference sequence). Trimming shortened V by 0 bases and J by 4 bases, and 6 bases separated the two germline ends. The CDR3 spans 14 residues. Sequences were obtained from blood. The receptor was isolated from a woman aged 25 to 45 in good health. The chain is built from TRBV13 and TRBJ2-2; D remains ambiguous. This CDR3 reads CASSLGGFTGELFF. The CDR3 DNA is TGTGCCAGCAGCTTAGGGGGTTTCACCGGGGAGCTGTTTTTT.